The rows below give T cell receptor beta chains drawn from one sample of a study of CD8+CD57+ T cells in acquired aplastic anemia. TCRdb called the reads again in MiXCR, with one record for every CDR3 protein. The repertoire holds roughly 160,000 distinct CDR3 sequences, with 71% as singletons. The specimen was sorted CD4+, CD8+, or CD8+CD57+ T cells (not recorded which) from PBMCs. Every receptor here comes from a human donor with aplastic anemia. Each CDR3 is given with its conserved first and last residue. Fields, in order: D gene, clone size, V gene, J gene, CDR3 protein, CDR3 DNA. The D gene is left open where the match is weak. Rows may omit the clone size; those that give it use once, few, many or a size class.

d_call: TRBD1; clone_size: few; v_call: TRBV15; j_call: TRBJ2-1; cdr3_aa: CATSSSDRGYNEQFF; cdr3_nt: TGTGCCACCAGCAGTTCGGACAGGGGGTACAATGAGCAGTTCTTC
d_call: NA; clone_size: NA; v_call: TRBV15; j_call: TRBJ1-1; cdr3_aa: CATSRTGTEAFF; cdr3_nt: TGTGCCACCAGCAGGACAGGAACTGAAGCTTTCTTT
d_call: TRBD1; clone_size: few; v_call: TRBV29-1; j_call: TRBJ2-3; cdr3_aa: CSGWDREITDTQYF; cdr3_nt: TGCAGCGGGTGGGACAGGGAAATCACAGATACGCAGTATTTT
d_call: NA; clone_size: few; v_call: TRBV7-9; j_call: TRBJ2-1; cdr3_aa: CASSLGSSVVEQFF; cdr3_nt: TGTGCCAGCAGCTTAGGTTCAAGCGTTGTTGAGCAGTTCTTC
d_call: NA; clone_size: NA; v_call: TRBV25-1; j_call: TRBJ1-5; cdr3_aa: CASPGTDSNQPQHF; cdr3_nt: TGTGCCAGCCCTGGGACGGATAGCAATCAGCCCCAGCATTTT
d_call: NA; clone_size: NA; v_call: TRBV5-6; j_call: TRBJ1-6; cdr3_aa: CASSLAGQGTNSPLHF; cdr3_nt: TGTGCCAGCAGCTTGGCGGGTCAGGGGACTAATTCACCCCTCCACTTT
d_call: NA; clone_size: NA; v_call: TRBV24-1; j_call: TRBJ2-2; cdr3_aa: CATSDPTMGDTGELFF; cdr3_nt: TGTGCCACCAGTGATCCTACTATGGGCGACACCGGGGAGCTGTTTTTT
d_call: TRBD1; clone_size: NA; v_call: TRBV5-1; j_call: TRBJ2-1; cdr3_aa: CASSRDRETYNEQFF; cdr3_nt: TGCGCCAGCAGCCGGGACAGGGAAACCTACAATGAGCAGTTCTTC
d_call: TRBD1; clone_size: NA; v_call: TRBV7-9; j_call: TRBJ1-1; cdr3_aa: CASISVGQGNTEAFF; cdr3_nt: TGTGCCAGCATTTCAGTAGGACAGGGGAACACTGAAGCTTTCTTT
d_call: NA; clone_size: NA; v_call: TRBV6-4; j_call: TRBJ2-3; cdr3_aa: CASSEDLPDTQYF; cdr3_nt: TGTGCCAGCAGTGAAGATCTTCCAGATACGCAGTATTTT
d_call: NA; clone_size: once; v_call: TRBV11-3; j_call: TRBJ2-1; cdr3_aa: CASSSSPGDEQFF; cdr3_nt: TGTGCCAGCAGCTCAAGTCCGGGCGATGAGCAGTTCTTC
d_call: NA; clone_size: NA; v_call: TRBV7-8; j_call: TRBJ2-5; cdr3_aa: CASSQTPRSQETQYF; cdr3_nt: TGTGCCAGCAGCCAAACCCCGAGGAGCCAAGAGACCCAGTACTTC
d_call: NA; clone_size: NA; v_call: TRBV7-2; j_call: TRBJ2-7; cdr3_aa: CASSLRNYYYEQYF; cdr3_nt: TGTGCCAGCAGCCTTAGAAACTATTATTACGAGCAGTACTTC
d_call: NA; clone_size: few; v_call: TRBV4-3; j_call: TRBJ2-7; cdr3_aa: CASSQGLRLALEQYF; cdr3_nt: TGCGCCAGCAGCCAAGGTTTACGTTTAGCCCTGGAGCAGTACTTC
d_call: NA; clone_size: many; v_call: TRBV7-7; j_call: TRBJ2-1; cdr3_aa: CASSQGTSNEQFF; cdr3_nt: TGTGCCAGCAGCCAGGGGACGTCTAATGAGCAGTTCTTC
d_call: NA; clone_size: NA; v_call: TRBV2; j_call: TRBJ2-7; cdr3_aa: CASSEASAKVHEQYF; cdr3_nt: TGTGCCAGCAGTGAAGCTAGCGCGAAAGTCCACGAGCAGTACTTC
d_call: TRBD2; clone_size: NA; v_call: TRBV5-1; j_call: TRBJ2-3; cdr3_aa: CASSLAYLGGGEDTQYF; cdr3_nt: TGCGCCAGCAGCTTGGCGTATCTAGGCGGGGGGGAAGATACGCAGTATTTT
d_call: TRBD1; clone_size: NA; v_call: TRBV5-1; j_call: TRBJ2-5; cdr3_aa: CASSGGTEGETQYF; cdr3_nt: TGCGCCAGCAGTGGTGGGACAGAGGGAGAGACCCAGTACTTC
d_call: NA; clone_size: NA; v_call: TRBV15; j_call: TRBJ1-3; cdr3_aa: CATSRGSGGTGNTIYF; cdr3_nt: TGTGCCACCAGCAGAGGGTCAGGAGGTACTGGAAACACCATATATTTT
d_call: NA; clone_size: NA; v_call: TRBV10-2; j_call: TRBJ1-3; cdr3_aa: CASTQTGGGTTSRNTIYF; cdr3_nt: TGCGCCAGCACCCAGACGGGGGGGGGCACCACATCTAGAAACACCATATATTTT
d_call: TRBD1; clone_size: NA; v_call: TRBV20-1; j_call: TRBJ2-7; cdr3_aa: CSAQGDHDYEQYF; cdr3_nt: TGCAGTGCACAGGGGGATCACGACTACGAGCAGTACTTC
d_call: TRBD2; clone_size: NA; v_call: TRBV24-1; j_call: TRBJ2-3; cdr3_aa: CATSDRTSGSADTQYF; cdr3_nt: TGTGCCACCAGTGATCGTACTAGCGGGAGTGCAGATACGCAGTATTTT
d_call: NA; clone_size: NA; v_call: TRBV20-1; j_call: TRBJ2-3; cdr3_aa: CSASFSGGWTDTQYF; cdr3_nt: TGCAGTGCTAGTTTCAGTGGGGGCTGGACAGATACGCAGTATTTT
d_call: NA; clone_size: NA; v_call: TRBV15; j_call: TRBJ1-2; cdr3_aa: CATSRGKQGSYGYTF; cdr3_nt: TGTGCCACCAGCAGAGGAAAACAGGGAAGCTATGGCTACACCTTC
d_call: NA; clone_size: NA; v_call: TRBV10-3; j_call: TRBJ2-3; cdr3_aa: CAISEPSLSTDTQYF; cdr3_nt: TGTGCCATCAGTGAGCCTAGCCTTAGCACAGATACGCAGTATTTT
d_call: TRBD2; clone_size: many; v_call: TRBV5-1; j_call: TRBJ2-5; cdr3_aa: CASSLRAGGKQETQYF; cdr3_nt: TGCGCCAGCAGCTTGAGGGCGGGGGGTAAACAAGAGACCCAGTACTTC
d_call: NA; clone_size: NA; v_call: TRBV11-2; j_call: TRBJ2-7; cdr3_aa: CASSPSQIYEQYF; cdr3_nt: TGTGCCAGCAGCCCATCGCAGATCTACGAGCAGTACTTC
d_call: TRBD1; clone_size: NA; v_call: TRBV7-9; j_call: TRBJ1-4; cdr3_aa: CASRPSGGNEKLFF; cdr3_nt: TGTGCCAGCAGGCCGTCAGGGGGTAATGAAAAACTGTTTTTT
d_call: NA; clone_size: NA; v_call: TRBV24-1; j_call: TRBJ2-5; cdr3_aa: CATSDYGVETQYF; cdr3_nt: TGTGCCACCAGTGATTACGGGGTAGAGACCCAGTACTTC
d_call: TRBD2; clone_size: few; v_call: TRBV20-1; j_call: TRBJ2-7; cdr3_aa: CSAEGTSGSAYEQYF; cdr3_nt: TGCAGTGCTGAGGGAACTAGCGGGAGTGCGTACGAGCAGTACTTC
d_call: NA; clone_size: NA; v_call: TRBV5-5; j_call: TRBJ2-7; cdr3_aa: CASTLGQGTGEQYF; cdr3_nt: TGTGCCAGCACCCTGGGGCAGGGAACGGGCGAGCAGTACTTC
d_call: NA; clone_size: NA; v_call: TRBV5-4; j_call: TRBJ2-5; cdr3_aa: CASSPWTQETQYF; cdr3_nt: TGTGCCAGCAGCCCCTGGACCCAAGAGACCCAGTACTTC
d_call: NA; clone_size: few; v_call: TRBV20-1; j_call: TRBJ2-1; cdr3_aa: CSAREDTLMVF; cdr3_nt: TGCAGTGCTAGAGAGGACACCCTGATGGTCTTC
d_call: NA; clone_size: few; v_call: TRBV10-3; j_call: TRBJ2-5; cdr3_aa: CAISLAQETQYF; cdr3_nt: TGTGCCATCTCATTAGCCCAAGAGACCCAGTACTTC
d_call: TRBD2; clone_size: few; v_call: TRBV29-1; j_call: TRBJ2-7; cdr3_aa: CSAHPGGSGRALREQYF; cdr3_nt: TGCAGCGCCCATCCTGGAGGAAGCGGGAGGGCCTTGAGGGAGCAGTACTTC
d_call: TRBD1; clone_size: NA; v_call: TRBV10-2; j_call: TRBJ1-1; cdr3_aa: CASSEDRGGTEAFF; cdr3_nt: TGCGCCAGCAGTGAGGACAGGGGTGGCACTGAAGCTTTCTTT